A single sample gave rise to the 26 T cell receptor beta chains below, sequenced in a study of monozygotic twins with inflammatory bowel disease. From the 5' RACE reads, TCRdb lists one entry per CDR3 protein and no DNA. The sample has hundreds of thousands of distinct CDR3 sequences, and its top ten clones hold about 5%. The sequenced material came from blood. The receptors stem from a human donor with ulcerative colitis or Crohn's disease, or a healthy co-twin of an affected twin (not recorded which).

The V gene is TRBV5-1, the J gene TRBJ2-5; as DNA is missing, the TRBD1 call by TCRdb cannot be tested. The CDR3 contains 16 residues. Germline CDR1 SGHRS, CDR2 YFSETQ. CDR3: CASSLSSTGPQETQYF.

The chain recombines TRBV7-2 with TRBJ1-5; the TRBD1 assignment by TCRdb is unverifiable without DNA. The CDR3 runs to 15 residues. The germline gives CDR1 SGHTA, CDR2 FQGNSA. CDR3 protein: CASSTEGAVNQPQHF.

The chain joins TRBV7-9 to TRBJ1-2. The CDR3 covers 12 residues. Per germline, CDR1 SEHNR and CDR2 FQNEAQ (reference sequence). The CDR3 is CASSLFSYGYTF.

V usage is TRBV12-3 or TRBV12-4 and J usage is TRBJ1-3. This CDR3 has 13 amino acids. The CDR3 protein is CASENSSGNTIYF.

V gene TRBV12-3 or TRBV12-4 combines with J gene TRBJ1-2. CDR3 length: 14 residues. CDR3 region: CASNVAGRYYGYTF.

CDR3 residues: CASSLPGQGSYEQYF. The chain employs TRBV3-1 and TRBJ2-7; TCRdb proposes TRBD1, but this gene call is untestable without DNA. This CDR3 contains 15 residues. Germline CDR1 is LGHDT and CDR2 is YNNKEL (reference sequence).

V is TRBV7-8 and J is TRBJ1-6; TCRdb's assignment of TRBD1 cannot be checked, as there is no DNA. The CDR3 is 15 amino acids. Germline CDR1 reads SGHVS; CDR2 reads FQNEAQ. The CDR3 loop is CASSSQGTVNSPLHF.

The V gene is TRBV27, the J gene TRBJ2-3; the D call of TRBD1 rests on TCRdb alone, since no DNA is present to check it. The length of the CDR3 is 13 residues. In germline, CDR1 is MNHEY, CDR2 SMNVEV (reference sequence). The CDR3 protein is CASSSGLVPAQYF.

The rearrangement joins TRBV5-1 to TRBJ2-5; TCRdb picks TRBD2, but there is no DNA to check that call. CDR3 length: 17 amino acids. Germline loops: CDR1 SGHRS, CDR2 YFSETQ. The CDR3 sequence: CASSLVVGLAGQETQYF. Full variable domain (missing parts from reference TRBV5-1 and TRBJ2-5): KAGVTQTPRYLIKTRGQQVTLSCSPISGHRSVSWYQQTPGQGLQFLFEYFSETQRNKGNFPGRFSGRQFSNSRSEMNVSTLELGDSALYLCASSLVVGLAGQETQYFGPGTRLLVL.

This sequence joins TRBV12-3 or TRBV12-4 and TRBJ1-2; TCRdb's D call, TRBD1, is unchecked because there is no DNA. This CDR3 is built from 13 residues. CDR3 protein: CASTAGGFYGYTF.

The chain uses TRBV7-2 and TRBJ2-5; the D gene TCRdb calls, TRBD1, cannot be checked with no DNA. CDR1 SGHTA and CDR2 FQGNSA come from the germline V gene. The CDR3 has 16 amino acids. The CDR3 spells CASSPSVTRQGETQYF.

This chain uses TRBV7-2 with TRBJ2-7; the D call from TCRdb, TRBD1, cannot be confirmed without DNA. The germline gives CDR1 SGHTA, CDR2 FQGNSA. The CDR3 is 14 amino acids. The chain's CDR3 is CASSSGQSPYEQYF.

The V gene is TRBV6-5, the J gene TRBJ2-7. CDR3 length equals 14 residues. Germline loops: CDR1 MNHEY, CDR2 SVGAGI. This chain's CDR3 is CASSYSWESYEQYF.

This chain's CDR3 is CASRPRVSLTDTQYF. The chain joins TRBV12-3 or TRBV12-4 to TRBJ2-3. The CDR3 has 15 amino acids.

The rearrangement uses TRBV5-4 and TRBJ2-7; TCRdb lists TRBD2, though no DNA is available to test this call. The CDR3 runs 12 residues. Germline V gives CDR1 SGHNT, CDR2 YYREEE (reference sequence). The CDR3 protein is CASSSQGGEQYF.

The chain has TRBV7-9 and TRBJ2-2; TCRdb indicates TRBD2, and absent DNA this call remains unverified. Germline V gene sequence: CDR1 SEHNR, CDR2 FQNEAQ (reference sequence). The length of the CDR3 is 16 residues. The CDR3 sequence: CASSKIAGADTGELFF.

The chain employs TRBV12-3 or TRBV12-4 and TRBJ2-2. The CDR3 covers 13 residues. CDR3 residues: CASSLGVTGELFF.

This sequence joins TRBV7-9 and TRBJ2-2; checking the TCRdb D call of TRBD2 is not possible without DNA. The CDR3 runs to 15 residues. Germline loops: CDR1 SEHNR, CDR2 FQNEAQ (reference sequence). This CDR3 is CASSLSRLGPGELFF.

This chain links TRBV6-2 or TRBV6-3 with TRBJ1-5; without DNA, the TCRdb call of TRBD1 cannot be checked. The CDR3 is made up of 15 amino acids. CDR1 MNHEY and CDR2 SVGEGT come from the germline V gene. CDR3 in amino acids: CASSRSWGGNQPQHF.

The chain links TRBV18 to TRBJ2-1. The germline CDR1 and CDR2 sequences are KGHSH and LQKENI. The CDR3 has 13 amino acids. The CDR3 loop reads CASSPPGTDEQFF.

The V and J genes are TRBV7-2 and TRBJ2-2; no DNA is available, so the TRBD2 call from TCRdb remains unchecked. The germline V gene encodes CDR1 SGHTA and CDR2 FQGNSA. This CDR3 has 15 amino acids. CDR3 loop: CASSSLGLAGVVLFF. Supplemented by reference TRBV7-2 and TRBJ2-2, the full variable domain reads GAGVSQSPSNKVTEKGKDVELRCDPISGHTALYWYRQSLGQGLEFLIYFQGNSAPDKSGLPSDRFSAERTGGSVSTLTIQRTQQEDSAVYLCASSSLGLAGVVLFFGEGSRLTVL.

The CDR3: CSATDPSGANVLTF. V usage is TRBV20-1 and J usage is TRBJ2-6. CDR3 length: 14 residues. Germline V gene data show CDR1 as DFQATT and CDR2 as SNEGSKA (reference sequence).

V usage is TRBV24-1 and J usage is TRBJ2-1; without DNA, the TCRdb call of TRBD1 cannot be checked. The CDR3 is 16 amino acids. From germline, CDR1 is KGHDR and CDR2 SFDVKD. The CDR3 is CATSEAQGVPYNEQFF.

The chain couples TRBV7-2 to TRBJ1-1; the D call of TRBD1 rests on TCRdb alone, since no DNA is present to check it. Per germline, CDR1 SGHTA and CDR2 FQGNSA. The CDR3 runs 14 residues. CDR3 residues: CASRTGDRNTEAFF.

CDR3 sequence: CASTHRGESTDTQYF. The J gene is TRBJ2-3, the V gene TRBV3-1; TCRdb indicates TRBD1, and absent DNA this call remains unverified. Germline CDR1 and CDR2: LGHDT and YNNKEL (reference sequence). CDR3 size: 15 residues.

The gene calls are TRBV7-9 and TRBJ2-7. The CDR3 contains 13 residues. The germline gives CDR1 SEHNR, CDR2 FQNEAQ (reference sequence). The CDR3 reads CASSSNVFYEQYF.